This TCR beta chain emerged from a study of molecular identifiers for immune sequencing clone quantification. Overall study context: Sequencing covered four of five parts into which replicate RNA from approximately 22,000 or 94,000 naive CD8 cells was split. Broader study findings: In naive cells, clones above 20 RNA copies held under 1% of molecules, whereas in effector cells they held over 97%.

The CDR3 has 15 amino acids. Germline CDR1 is MNHEY and CDR2 is SVGAGI. The germline V and J ends were trimmed by 0 bases and 5 bases, with 14 bases remaining between them. Sorting captured naive CD8 T cells as CD8+CD4-CCR7+CD45RA+. Bulk TCR library preparation followed previously described methods with listed TCR primers. TCRdb re-analysed the PCR reads in MiXCR, keeping a single row per CDR3 protein. The sample contains about 9,800 distinct CDR3 sequences, roughly 19% of which appear only once. This clonotype rates as medium-sized. Its target is not known. Sequenced material: naive CD8+ T cells from blood, with Jurkat cell RNA spiked in. Indicated subset: FACS-sorted CD8+CD4-CCR7+CD45RA+ naive T cells. The sequence was collected from a human donor in good health. Some libraries in this study had Jurkat cell RNA spiked in. This sequence joins TRBV6-5 and TRBJ2-7; possible D gene TRBD2, 6 bases. CDR3 coding DNA: TGTGCCAGCAGTTACTCGATGGGGGGAGTCCACGAGCAGTACTTC. It specifies CASSYSMGGVHEQYF.